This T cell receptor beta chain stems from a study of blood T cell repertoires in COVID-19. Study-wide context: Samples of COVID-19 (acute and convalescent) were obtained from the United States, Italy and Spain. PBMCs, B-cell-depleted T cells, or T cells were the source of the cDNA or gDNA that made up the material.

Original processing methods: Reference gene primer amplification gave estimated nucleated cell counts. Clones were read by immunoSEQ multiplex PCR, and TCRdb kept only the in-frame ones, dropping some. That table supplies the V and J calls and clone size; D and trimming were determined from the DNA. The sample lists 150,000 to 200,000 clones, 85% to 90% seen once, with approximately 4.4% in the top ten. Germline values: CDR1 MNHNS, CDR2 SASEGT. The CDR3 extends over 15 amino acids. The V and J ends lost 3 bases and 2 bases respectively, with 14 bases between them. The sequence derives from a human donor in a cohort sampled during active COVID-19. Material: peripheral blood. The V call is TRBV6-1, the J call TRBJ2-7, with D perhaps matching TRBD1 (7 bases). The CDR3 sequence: CASSDAGGPTYEQYF. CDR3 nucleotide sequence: TGTGCCAGCAGTGACGCAGGGGGGCCTACCTACGAGCAGTACTTC.